The rows below give T cell receptor beta chains drawn from one sample of a study of post-analysis software for immune sequencing data. TCRdb re-derived calls from the PCR reads in MiXCR, one entry per CDR3 protein. The table shows a few hundred thousand distinct CDR3 sequences, with 34% occurring only once. The sequenced sample was blood. The receptor set was obtained from a girl between 2 and 17 years old with multiple sclerosis. Both conserved end residues are part of each CDR3. A D gene is named only where the DNA matches it firmly. Clone size is shown for a subset of rows, as once, few, many or a class of expanded clone.

v_gene	j_gene	d_gene	abundance	CDR3aa	CDR3nt
TRBV5-1	TRBJ1-1	TRBD1	-	CASSSWAGGNTEAFF	TGCGCCAGCAGCTCATGGGCAGGGGGGAACACTGAAGCTTTCTTT
TRBV29-1	TRBJ1-1	-	-	CSVESQGNTEAFF	TGCAGCGTTGAGTCACAGGGGAACACTGAAGCTTTCTTT
TRBV6-6	TRBJ1-1	TRBD1	few	CASSTRTGVNTEAFF	TGTGCCAGCAGTACCCGGACAGGCGTGAACACTGAAGCTTTCTTT
TRBV5-1	TRBJ2-7	TRBD1	-	CASSFGQGINEQYF	TGCGCCAGCAGTTTCGGACAGGGCATTAACGAGCAGTACTTC
TRBV4-1	TRBJ2-7	TRBD1	-	CASSQGPDRGRIPPRLRAQYF	TGCGCCAGCAGCCAAGGCCCGGACAGGGGGCGAATCCCGCCAAGGTTGCGAGCCCAGTACTTC
TRBV7-9	TRBJ2-6	-	few	CASSLEQGNSGANVLTF	TGTGCCAGCAGCTTAGAACAGGGAAACTCTGGGGCCAACGTCCTGACTTTC
TRBV13	TRBJ2-4	-	-	CASSPRGTMKGGTKNIQYF	TGTGCCAGCAGCCCCAGGGGGACTATGAAAGGCGGTACCAAAAACATTCAGTACTTC
TRBV10-3	TRBJ2-3	-	-	CAISGENSDTQYF	TGTGCCATCAGTGGGGAGAATTCAGATACGCAGTATTTT
TRBV6-1	TRBJ1-2	TRBD1	few	CASSTSRDRGPFRHYGYTF	TGTGCCAGCAGTACCTCCCGGGACAGGGGGCCTTTTAGGCACTATGGCTACACCTTC
TRBV12-3/TRBV12-4	TRBJ2-5	TRBD1	few	CASTPGQGWETQYF	TGTGCCAGCACCCCCGGACAGGGTTGGGAGACCCAGTACTTC